Included here is one T cell receptor beta chain sequence, with context. Its target is unknown. Per the original methods: Sequence data from immunoSEQ were junction-only and lacked quality scores; consequently, filtering differed. The table came from immunoSEQ multiplex PCR; TCRdb's copy has only in-frame clones and leaves some out. That table furnishes V, J and clone size, whereas the DNA furnished D and trimming. The sample lists roughly 2.4 million clones; 90% to 97% were seen once. Memory CD4+ cells were the fraction left after CD45RA+ naive selection. The data were obtained in a study of shared clonotypes between healthy human individuals. The CDR3 is made up of 15 amino acids. V shed 1 base and J shed 4 bases, with 10 bases lying between them. Germline V gene sequence: CDR1 ENHRY, CDR2 SYGVKD. Study-level findings and limits: Memory subsets generally showed lower estimated richness than naive subsets.

The sample was naive CD4+ T cells sorted from blood. As for subset: CD45RA+ positively selected. The source is a man between 18 and 29 years old in good health. The rearrangement uses TRBV10-3 and TRBJ2-2; D is undetermined. As DNA, the CDR3 is TGTGCCATCAGTGAGTTGGTTGGTTCCACCGGGGAGCTGTTTTTT. Translation gives CAISELVGSTGELFF.